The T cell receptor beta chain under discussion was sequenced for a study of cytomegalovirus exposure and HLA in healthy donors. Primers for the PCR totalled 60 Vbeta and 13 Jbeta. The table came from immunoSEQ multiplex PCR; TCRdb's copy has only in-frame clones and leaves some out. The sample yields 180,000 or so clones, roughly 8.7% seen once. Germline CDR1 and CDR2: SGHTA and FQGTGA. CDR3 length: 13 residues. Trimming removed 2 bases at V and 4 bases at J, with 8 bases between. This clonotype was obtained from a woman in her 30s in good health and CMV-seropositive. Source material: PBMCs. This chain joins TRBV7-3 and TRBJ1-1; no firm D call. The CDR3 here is CASSLEEFTEAFF. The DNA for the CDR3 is TGTGCCAGCAGCTTAGAGGAGTTCACTGAAGCTTTCTTT. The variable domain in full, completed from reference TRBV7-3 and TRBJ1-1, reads GAGVSQTPSNKVTEKGKYVELRCDPISGHTALYWYRQSLGQGPEFLIYFQGTGAADDSGLPNDRFFAVRPEGSVSTLKIQRTERGDSAVYLCASSLEEFTEAFFGQGTRLTVV.